The 16 T cell receptor beta chains below were found in one sample sequenced in a study of blood T cells in healthy people across ages. PCR was performed a second time for about 7 to 12 cycles using a sample-barcoded 5' primer and a J-beta primer mix. MiXCR, run by TCRdb on the 5' RACE reads, gives a single entry per CDR3 protein. Among over 600,000 distinct CDR3 sequences, 40% to 50% were seen once, and the ten largest hold 25% to 30%. Specimen: blood. These receptors came from a man aged 80 or over in good health.

The V and J genes are TRBV15 and TRBJ2-7; the D gene is possibly TRBD1 (5 bases). Germline-derived CDR1 and CDR2 are LNHNV and YYDKDF (reference sequence). CDR3 size: 13 residues. Trimming cost V 1 base and J 7 bases, with 11 bases left between them. The DNA for the CDR3 is TGTGCCACCAGCAGAGGGACATCCCAGGAGCAGTACTTC. Protein: CATSRGTSQEQYF.

This clonotype was seen more than once but under ten times. The chain combines TRBV9 with TRBJ2-5, with D maybe TRBD2 (5 bases). The tail of the sequence fits TRBJ2-7 better, so the J call may be wrong. Germline CDR1 SGDLS, CDR2 YYNGEE. This CDR3 region has 16 residues. The CDR3 here is CASSVAVTRDFYEQYF. The CDR3 bases are TGTGCCAGCAGCGTAGCGGTAACTAGAGACTTCTACGAGCAGTACTTC.

The chain is built from TRBV4-3 and TRBJ1-2; D remains ambiguous. This CDR3 comprises 13 residues. V was cut by 0 bases and J by 7 bases, with 9 bases left in between. Per the germline V gene, CDR1 is LGHNA and CDR2 is YSLEER. CDR3 sequence: CASSQDRLGGYTF. The CDR3 DNA is TGCGCCAGCAGCCAAGACAGGCTAGGTGGCTACACCTTC.

The chain has TRBV11-2 and TRBJ1-3; D is unresolved. Germline loops: CDR1 SGHAT, CDR2 FQNNGV. CDR3 length: 16 amino acids. V lost 2 bases and J lost 0, with 11 bases in between. The CDR3 region has the DNA TGTGCCAGCAGCTTACTGGGTGGAGACTCTGGAAACACCATATATTTT. Its protein is CASSLLGGDSGNTIYF.

This rearrangement joins TRBV9 to TRBJ1-3; 8 bases are shared with TRBD1. This CDR3 contains 19 residues. Germline V lookup: CDR1 SGDLS, CDR2 YYNGEE. J gave up 0 bases and V 4 bases, and 15 bases lay outside the gene matches. The CDR3, as DNA: TGTGCCAGCAGCCCAACCGGTTTGACAGGGGTCCACTCTGGAAACACCATATATTTT. This encodes CASSPTGLTGVHSGNTIYF.

This clonotype was seen at least ten times. The chain uses TRBV7-3 and TRBJ1-2; D remains ambiguous. CDR3 length: 13 amino acids. V lost 0 bases and J lost 6, with 8 bases in between. Germline CDR1 reads SGHTA; CDR2 reads FQGTGA. In DNA form, the CDR3 reads TGTGCCAGCAGCTTAACGGCCGGGGATGGCTACACCTTC. This translates into CASSLTAGDGYTF.

Only a few counts were recorded for this clonotype. This chain links TRBV20-1 with TRBJ2-1; the D call may be TRBD1 or TRBD2 (7 bases each). Germline lookup yields CDR1 DFQATT and CDR2 SNEGSKA (reference sequence). Trimming cost V 6 bases and J 6 bases, with 21 bases left between them. The CDR3 covers 15 residues. For the CDR3, the DNA is TGCAGTGCAGACGTAGCACAGGGGAGGGTCAATGAGCAGTTCTTC. Translated, it gives CSADVAQGRVNEQFF.

This clonotype appeared many times. V usage is TRBV4-1 and J usage is TRBJ2-1, with D possibly being TRBD2 (7 bases). Trimming pared 0 bases from V and 7 bases from J, leaving 19 bases between. This CDR3 is built from 17 residues. The V gene's germline CDR1 is MGHRA and CDR2 YSYEKL. The CDR3 region has the DNA TGCGCCAGCAGCCAAGAAGGTGGGGGGGCGATCGGAAATGAGCAGTTCTTC. Protein sequence: CASSQEGGGAIGNEQFF.

This clonotype has more than one count but fewer than ten. This chain uses TRBV5-1 with TRBJ2-1; 10 bases map to TRBD2. Trimming removed 2 bases from V and 3 bases from J; junction bases left unmatched: 8. CDR1 is SGHRS, CDR2 YFSETQ, per germline. The CDR3 loop spans 17 amino acids. The CDR3 bases are TGCGCCAGCAGCTTAGATCTTCTAGCGGGAGACTACAATGAGCAGTTCTTC. This translates into CASSLDLLAGDYNEQFF.

As for this clonotype: One base away lies a much larger clone, so this may be a sequencing read error. V and J are TRBV27 and TRBJ2-1, with TRBD2 identical over 8 bases. Germline CDR1 and CDR2: MNHEY and SMNVEV (reference sequence). This CDR3 comprises 18 residues. The V and J ends lost 0 bases and 10 bases, in that order; junction bases with no gene match: 17. The CDR3 region is CASSLSRPSGGLNYEQFF. CDR3 coding DNA: TGTGCCAGCAGTTTATCTAGGCCCAGCGGGGGCTTAAACTACGAGCAGTTCTTC.

To note about this clonotype: Just one base apart from a much larger clone, this may be a read error. CDR3 DNA: TGCGCCGGCAGCTTGGAGGTGATCCCCGGGGCCAACGTCCTGACTTTC. This translates into CAGSLEVIPGANVLTF. V usage is TRBV5-1 and J usage is TRBJ2-6; D is possibly TRBD2 (5 bases). Per germline, CDR1 SGHRS and CDR2 YFSETQ. The CDR3 runs 16 residues.

V is TRBV20-1 and J is TRBJ1-1; D gene ambiguous. The CDR3 totals 13 residues. Germline V lookup: CDR1 DFQATT, CDR2 SNEGSKA (reference sequence). V was shortened by 0 bases and J by 1 base, with 6 bases between the two germline ends. The CDR3 DNA is TGCAGTGCTAGAGACAGGACGAACACTGAAGCTTTCTTT. This sequence encodes CSARDRTNTEAFF.

The V call is TRBV6-1, the J call TRBJ2-7; D may be TRBD1 or TRBD2 (6 bases each). This CDR3 region has 13 residues. The V and J ends lost 2 bases and 2 bases respectively, with 7 bases between them. Germline V gene data show CDR1 as MNHNS and CDR2 as SASEGT. The CDR3 DNA sequence: TGTGCCAGCAGTGAAAGGGGGGCCTACGAGCAGTACTTC. Amino acid sequence: CASSERGAYEQYF.

The chain carries TRBV11-2 and TRBJ2-1; 10 positions agree with TRBD2. Per germline, CDR1 SGHAT and CDR2 FQNNGV. The length of the CDR3 is 18 residues. Germline trimming cut 6 bases from V and 0 bases from J; bases unmatched to any gene: 11. Here the CDR3 reads CASSKRGLALSSYNEQFF. The CDR3 DNA reads TGTGCCAGCAGTAAAAGGGGACTAGCGTTAAGCTCCTACAATGAGCAGTTCTTC.

This sequence joins TRBV20-1 and TRBJ2-1; D might be TRBD1 (5 bases). Trimming took 6 bases from V and 5 from J, leaving 11 bases between them. The CDR3 runs 12 residues. Germline V gene sequence: CDR1 DFQATT, CDR2 SNEGSKA (reference sequence). CDR3 in amino acids: CSAASTDNEQFF. The CDR3 DNA reads TGCAGTGCCGCATCGACAGACAATGAGCAGTTCTTC.

This chain joins TRBV20-1 and TRBJ1-1, with 7 bases that match TRBD1. Germline trimming cut 5 bases from V and 0 bases from J; bases unmatched to any gene: 6. Germline V lookup: CDR1 DFQATT, CDR2 SNEGSKA (reference sequence). The CDR3 length is 14 residues. The CDR3 reads CSAPPTGMNTEAFF. CDR3 coding DNA: TGCAGTGCTCCACCGACAGGGATGAACACTGAAGCTTTCTTT.